The TCR beta chain under discussion was sequenced for a study of blood T cells in healthy people across ages. Findings of the study overall: Conclusively comparing naive with antigen-experienced cells was impossible with unsorted PBMCs. Donor CMV status, an unknown factor, possibly confounded changes in expanded clonotypes.

Germline-derived CDR1 and CDR2 are LGHNT and FRNRAP. This CDR3 region has 16 residues. Trimming shortened V by 0 bases and J by 4 bases, and 13 bases separated the two germline ends. A sample-barcoded 5' primer and a J-beta primer mix were used in a second PCR of roughly 6 to 11 cycles. A minimum of 2.5 million CDR3-containing paired-end reads was obtained for each sample. TCRdb re-called the 5' RACE reads with MiXCR, one entry per CDR3 protein. The repertoire includes roughly 1.6 million distinct CDR3 sequences, around 35% of them detected once, and 11% sits in the top ten. As to this clonotype: Its matching antigen is unknown.

Sequenced: blood. This clonotype was sampled from a woman younger than 45 in good health. This chain connects TRBV12-5 to TRBJ2-1, with D tentatively TRBD2 (7 bases). The CDR3 sequence is CASGLVRGGEYNEQFF. As DNA, the CDR3 is TGTGCTAGTGGTTTGGTAAGAGGGGGGGAGTACAATGAGCAGTTCTTC.